A single sample gave rise to the 4 T cell receptor beta chains below, sequenced in a study of CD8 T cells in Susac syndrome. Reverse transcription used roughly 0.45 to 1 ug RNA and random hexamers. A single record per CDR3 protein comes from TCRdb applying MiXCR to the immunoSEQ multiplex PCR reads. The top ten clones hold 0.08% to 0.095% of a sample with around 160,000 distinct CDR3 sequences, 94% of them seen once. Sequencing was done on a sample of CD4+ T cells from PBMCs. The source of these receptors is a human donor with multiple sclerosis.

This rearrangement joins TRBV14 to TRBJ2-1, with 7 bases identical to TRBD2. Germline-derived CDR1 and CDR2 are SGHDN and FVKESK. CDR3 length equals 16 residues. The V and J ends lost 0 bases and 2 bases, in that order; junction bases with no gene match: 4. The CDR3 nucleotides are TGTGCCAGCAGCCAAGAATTAGCGGGTACCTACAATGAGCAGTTCTTC. Residues: CASSQELAGTYNEQFF. The complete variable domain, with remaining parts taken from reference TRBV14 and TRBJ2-1, reads EAGVTQFPSHSVIEKGQTVTLRCDPISGHDNLYWYRRVMGKEIKFLLHFVKESKQDESGMPNNRFLAERTGGTYSTLKVQPAELEDSGVYFCASSQELAGTYNEQFFGPGTRLTVL.

This clonotype was observed a handful of times. J is TRBJ1-3 and V is TRBV12-3 or TRBV12-4; D gene ambiguous. The length of the CDR3 is 12 residues. Trimming pared 5 bases from V and 4 bases from J, leaving 6 bases between. CDR3 DNA: TGTGCCAGCAGTCCCTCCGGAAACACCATATATTTT. Translation gives CASSPSGNTIYF.

This chain joins TRBV15 and TRBJ2-5; a possible D gene is TRBD1 (5 bases). V shed 11 bases and J shed 5 bases, with 12 bases lying between them. There are 11 residues in the CDR3. Germline V gene data show CDR1 as LNHNV and CDR2 as YYDKDF (reference sequence). CDR3 nucleotides: TGTGCCCTAGGGGCTGGGGAGACCCAGTACTTC. This codes for CALGAGETQYF.

The chain is built from TRBV15 and TRBJ1-5; 9 bases fit TRBD1. This CDR3 comprises 19 residues. V dropped 0 bases and J dropped 2; count of bases not matched to a gene: 11. Looked up from germline, CDR1 is LNHNV and CDR2 is YYDKDF (reference sequence). This chain's CDR3 is CATSREGTGLGYGNQPQHF. In DNA, the CDR3 is TGTGCCACCAGCAGAGAAGGGACAGGGCTCGGATATGGCAATCAGCCCCAGCATTTT.